The 21 T cell receptor beta chains listed next were all sequenced from one sample in a study of cytomegalovirus exposure and HLA in healthy donors. Primers included in the PCR were 60 Vbeta and 13 Jbeta primers. Clones were read by immunoSEQ multiplex PCR, and TCRdb kept only the in-frame ones, dropping some. The data hold over 120,000 clones, with 80% observed a single time. Sequencing input: PBMCs. Source of these receptors: a man aged 45-60 years in good health and CMV-seronegative.

J is TRBJ2-3 and V is TRBV11-2, with D unclear. The CDR3 totals 12 residues. The germline V gene has CDR1 SGHAT and CDR2 FQNNGV. V was clipped by 1 base and J by 7 bases, with 6 bases between them. The CDR3, as DNA: TGTGCCAGCAGCTTAGGTACAAATACGCAGTATTTT. It yields the protein CASSLGTNTQYF.

The chain carries TRBV7-9 and TRBJ2-7; D ambiguous. This CDR3 is built from 13 residues. Germline loops: CDR1 SEHNR, CDR2 FQNEAQ (reference sequence). The V gene lost 5 bases and the J gene lost 6 bases, with 14 bases spanning the gap. In DNA form, the CDR3 reads TGTGCCAGCAGCCCTACAGTCCTGGGCGAGCAGTACTTC. Residues: CASSPTVLGEQYF.

V is TRBV5-1 and J is TRBJ1-2; 8 bases agree with TRBD1. The CDR3 runs 12 residues. Trimming took 4 bases from V and 6 from J; bases not matched to a gene: 2. CDR1 SGHRS and CDR2 YFSETQ come from the germline V gene. CDR3 nucleotide sequence: TGCGCCAGCAGCGAGGACAGGGATGGCTACACCTTC. It encodes CASSEDRDGYTF.

The chain has TRBV6-5 and TRBJ1-1; 8 nucleotides agree with TRBD1. The CDR3 spans 15 residues. CDR1 is MNHEY and CDR2 is SVGAGI in the germline V gene. Trimming at V came to 6 bases and at J to 11 bases, leaving 17 bases not matched to a gene. The DNA of the CDR3 is TGTGCCAGCAGACCCGCCGAAAGACAGGGGCAGCACGCTTTCTTT. Translated: CASRPAERQGQHAFF.

V is TRBV5-1 and J is TRBJ1-1; no definite D call. With 0 bases removed from V and 0 bases from J, the gap between germline ends came to 9 bases. The CDR3 is made up of 15 amino acids. The germline CDR1 and CDR2 sequences are SGHRS and YFSETQ. The CDR3 is CASSLVSGMNTEAFF. The CDR3 coding sequence is TGCGCCAGCAGCTTGGTATCGGGGATGAACACTGAAGCTTTCTTT.

The CDR3 loop is CASSPGLADFTDTQYF. Written as DNA, the CDR3 is TGCGCCAGCAGCCCGGGACTAGCGGACTTCACAGATACGCAGTATTTT. The chain has TRBV5-1 and TRBJ2-3; 11 positions agree with TRBD2. Germline trimming cut 4 bases from V and 2 bases from J; bases unmatched to any gene: 6. The CDR3 is 16 amino acids. Germline CDR1 SGHRS, CDR2 YFSETQ.

V usage is TRBV12-5 and J usage is TRBJ1-2; 9 nucleotides align to TRBD1. The V gene end was trimmed by 0 bases and the J gene end by 2 bases; junction bases not matched to a gene: 10. The CDR3 consists of 18 residues. Germline lookup yields CDR1 LGHNT and CDR2 FRNRAP. The CDR3 is CASGLVRPGQGGNYGYTF. CDR3 DNA: TGTGCTAGTGGTTTGGTCCGACCGGGACAGGGAGGAAACTATGGCTACACCTTC.

The chain recombines TRBV27 with TRBJ1-5; 11 bases are shared with TRBD1. V gave up 2 bases and J gave up 3 bases; unmatched junction bases: 0. The CDR3 runs to 15 residues. The germline V gene encodes CDR1 MNHEY and CDR2 SMNVEV (reference sequence). For the CDR3, the DNA is TGTGCCAGCAGTTTAGGACAGGGGGCCAATCAGCCCCAGCATTTT. Protein sequence: CASSLGQGANQPQHF.

The chain joins TRBV7-2 to TRBJ1-5, with TRBD1 matching over 8 bases. After removal of 7 bases from V and 6 bases from J, the junction contained 11 bases not matched to a gene. The CDR3 is made up of 15 amino acids. The V gene's germline CDR1 is SGHTA and CDR2 FQGNSA. CDR3 bases: TGTGCCAGCACCCCCGGACAGGGCTTACGTCAGCCCCAGCATTTT. Protein sequence: CASTPGQGLRQPQHF.

The rearrangement uses TRBV29-1 and TRBJ2-7; 9 nucleotides match TRBD1. The V gene's germline CDR1 is SQVTM and CDR2 ANQGSEA. V gave up 3 bases and J gave up 4 bases; unmatched junction bases: 7. The CDR3 loop spans 14 amino acids. The chain's CDR3 is CSVELGQGSYEQYF. The CDR3 DNA sequence: TGCAGCGTTGAGCTAGGACAGGGGAGTTACGAGCAGTACTTC.

V gene TRBV10-1 combines with J gene TRBJ2-3; D perhaps matches TRBD2 (5 bases). The CDR3 spans 14 residues. Germline-derived CDR1 and CDR2 are WNHNN and SYGVQD (reference sequence). The ends were cut back, 4 bases at V and 2 bases at J, with 10 bases in the middle. DNA for the CDR3: TGCGCCAGCAGTGCCAGCGGACTCACAGATACGCAGTATTTT. This gives the protein CASSASGLTDTQYF.

This clone showed up just once. The sample contains more than one DNA sequence encoding this CDR3. The chain recombines TRBV30 with TRBJ1-5, with D perhaps TRBD1 (5 bases). Trimming pared 2 bases from V and 4 bases from J, leaving 9 bases between. The CDR3 runs to 13 residues. The V gene's germline CDR1 is GTSNPN and CDR2 SVGIG (reference sequence). The CDR3 nucleotides are TGTGCCTGGAGTCGACAGTCAAATCAGCCCCAGCATTTT. This encodes CAWSRQSNQPQHF.

This clone turned up a few times. J is TRBJ2-1 and V is TRBV7-9; the match to TRBD1 covers 11 bases. The CDR3 has 12 residues. Germline CDR1 and CDR2: SEHNR and FQNEAQ (reference sequence). Trimming took 4 bases from V and 12 from J; bases not matched to a gene: 2. Written as DNA, the CDR3 is TGTGCCAGCAGCTGGGGACAGGGGGGGCAGTTCTTC. Translated: CASSWGQGGQFF. The full variable domain, its missing parts supplied by reference TRBV7-9 and TRBJ2-1, is DTGVSQNPRHKITKRGQNVTFRCDPISEHNRLYWYRQTLGQGPEFLTYFQNEAQLEKSRLLSDRFSAERPKGSFSTLEIQRTEQGDSAMYLCASSWGQGGQFFGPGTRLTVL.

The V gene is TRBV5-4, the J gene TRBJ2-7; D perhaps matches TRBD2 (5 bases). The V and J ends lost 1 base and 2 bases respectively, with 13 bases between them. CDR1 and CDR2 (germline): SGHNT, YYREEE (reference sequence). The CDR3 has 15 residues. The CDR3 protein is CASSLKSGSPYEQYF. As DNA, the CDR3 is TGTGCCAGCAGCTTGAAGTCGGGGAGTCCCTACGAGCAGTACTTC.

The chain has TRBV7-6 and TRBJ1-1; no firm D call. Trimming pared 0 bases from V and 0 bases from J, leaving 8 bases between. CDR1 and CDR2 (germline): SGHVS, FNYEAQ. The CDR3 totals 15 residues. The CDR3, as DNA: TGTGCCAGCAGCTTAGCGGGCAGACTGAACACTGAAGCTTTCTTT. This encodes CASSLAGRLNTEAFF.

The chain links TRBV5-6 to TRBJ1-2; the D gene is possibly TRBD1 (6 bases). The CDR3 spans 18 residues. V was clipped by 5 bases and J by 8 bases, with 31 bases between them. From germline, CDR1 is SGHDT and CDR2 YYEEEE. In nucleotides, the CDR3 is TGTGCCAGCAGTCCGAACGGGGGGCTAGACACCCCCCTGAGCGGCTACACCTTC. It codes for CASSPNGGLDTPLSGYTF.

This clone has a handful of counts. This chain uses TRBV11-2 with TRBJ1-5; weak D call: TRBD1 (6 bases). The CDR3 covers 15 residues. The germline V and J ends were trimmed by 1 base and 4 bases, with 11 bases remaining between them. The germline V gene has CDR1 SGHAT and CDR2 FQNNGV. The DNA of the CDR3 is TGTGCCAGCAGCTTAGTGGCAGGGGCAAATCAGCCCCAGCATTTT. This encodes CASSLVAGANQPQHF.

The V and J genes are TRBV30 and TRBJ2-5, with 13 bases that match TRBD2. V gave up 5 bases and J gave up 5 bases; unmatched junction bases: 8. The length of the CDR3 is 15 residues. CDR1 is GTSNPN, CDR2 SVGIG, per germline (reference sequence). This chain's CDR3 is CAWSTSGGSWETQYF. CDR3 bases: TGTGCCTGGTCGACTAGCGGGGGGTCCTGGGAGACCCAGTACTTC.

This chain connects TRBV19 to TRBJ2-3; 15 bases map to TRBD2. There are 17 residues in the CDR3. Germline CDR1 LNHDA, CDR2 SQIVND (reference sequence). J gave up 1 base and V 9 bases, and 8 bases lay outside the gene matches. The CDR3: CASSPGLAGGRTDTQYF. In DNA, the CDR3 is TGTGCCAGCTCTCCGGGACTAGCGGGGGGCCGCACAGATACGCAGTATTTT.

The genes are TRBV5-6 and TRBJ2-7, with 12 bases that match TRBD2. The CDR3 is 16 amino acids. The junction had 11 bases not matched to a gene; V was cut back by 4 bases and J by 6 bases. Per germline, CDR1 SGHDT and CDR2 YYEEEE. The CDR3 spells CASSGLAGIGFGEQYF. The CDR3 nucleotides read TGTGCCAGCAGCGGACTAGCGGGAATTGGGTTTGGCGAGCAGTACTTC. Complete variable domain (other parts from reference TRBV5-6 and TRBJ2-7): DAGVTQSPTHLIKTRGQQVTLRCSPKSGHDTVSWYQQALGQGPQFIFQYYEEEERQRGNFPDRFSGHQFPNYSSELNVNALLLGDSALYLCASSGLAGIGFGEQYFGPGTRLTVT.

Here the CDR3 DNA reads TGCGCCAGCAGTCAAGGCCTAGCGGGAGCACTCCGAAACACCGGGGAGCTGTTTTTT. This translates into CASSQGLAGALRNTGELFF. This chain connects TRBV23-1 to TRBJ2-2; 10 bases match TRBD2. TRBV23-1 is reported as an ORF; its role is uncertain. V shed 2 bases and J 2 bases; nucleotides not matched to a gene: 11. This CDR3 region has 19 residues.